This TCR beta chain was captured by sequencing in a study of a mutant IDH1 vaccine in newly diagnosed glioma. Study-level information: Treated patients had a mean age of 40.4 years and a sex split that was approximately 62% male and around 38% female.

The study, taken as a whole, reports: Vaccination induced immune responses in around 94% of patients.

The time point is: week 35, safety follow-up. The vaccine gave 300 ug of a 20-mer mutant IDH1 peptide subcutaneously per dose. Eight vaccine injections were given to patients in weeks 1, 3, 5, 7, 11, 15, 19 and 23. Assay: immunoSEQ multiplex PCR; the TCRdb copy retains only in-frame clones and omits some. The data contain about 42,000 clones, about 83% of them singletons. Turning to this clone: Its antigen is as yet unknown.

Germline V lookup: CDR1 MNHEY, CDR2 SVGAGI. The CDR3 totals 16 residues. The V and J ends lost 2 bases and 5 bases, in that order; junction bases with no gene match: 10. The chain joins TRBV6-5 to TRBJ1-1; 8 bases map to TRBD1. The sequencing used PBMCs, collected from a glioma patient whose treatment included an IDH1 peptide vaccine. This clonotype originated in a woman in her forties or fifties with glioma. For the CDR3, the DNA is TGTGCCAGCAGTTACCGAAGGGACAGGCGGAATACTGAAGCTTTCTTT. Protein sequence: CASSYRRDRRNTEAFF.